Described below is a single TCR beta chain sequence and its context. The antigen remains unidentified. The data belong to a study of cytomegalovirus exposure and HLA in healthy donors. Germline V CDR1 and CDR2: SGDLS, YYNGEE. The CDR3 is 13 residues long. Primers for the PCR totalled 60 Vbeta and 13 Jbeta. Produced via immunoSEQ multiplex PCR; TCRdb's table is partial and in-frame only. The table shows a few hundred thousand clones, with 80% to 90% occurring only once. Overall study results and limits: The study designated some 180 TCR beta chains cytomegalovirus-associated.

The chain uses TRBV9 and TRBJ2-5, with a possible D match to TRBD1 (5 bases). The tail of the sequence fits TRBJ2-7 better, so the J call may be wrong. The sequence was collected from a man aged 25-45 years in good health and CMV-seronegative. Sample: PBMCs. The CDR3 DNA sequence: TGTGCCAGCAGCACCGGGCAGGGATACGAGCAGTACTTC. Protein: CASSTGQGYEQYF.